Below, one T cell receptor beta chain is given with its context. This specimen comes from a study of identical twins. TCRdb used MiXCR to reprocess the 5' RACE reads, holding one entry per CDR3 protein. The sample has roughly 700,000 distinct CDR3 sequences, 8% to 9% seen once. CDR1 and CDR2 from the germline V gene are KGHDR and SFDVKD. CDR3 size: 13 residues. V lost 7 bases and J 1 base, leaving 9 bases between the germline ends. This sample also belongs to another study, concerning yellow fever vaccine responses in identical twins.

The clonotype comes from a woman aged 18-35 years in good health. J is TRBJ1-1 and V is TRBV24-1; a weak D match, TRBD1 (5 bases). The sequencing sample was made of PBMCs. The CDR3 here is CATRGGANTEAFF. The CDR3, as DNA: TGTGCCACCAGGGGTGGGGCGAACACTGAAGCTTTCTTT.